This T cell receptor (beta chain) appears in the sequencing data of a study of untreated major depressive disorder. This clone has just one count. Using immunoSEQ multiplex PCR, the repertoire was profiled, and TCRdb retains in-frame clones only, with some absent. Of tens of thousands of clones listed, around nine tenths are singletons. The donors were all European-descended. CD4+ T cell purity was typically 85% to 95%. The receptor's source is a woman aged 40 to 50 in good health. Sequencing was performed on CD4+ T cells from PBMCs.

The CDR3 DNA reads as TGTGCCAGCAGTAGACAGGATAGCAATCAGCCCCAGCATTTT. Translating it yields CASSRQDSNQPQHF. The rearrangement uses TRBV27 and TRBJ1-5; possible D gene TRBD1, 6 bases. Trimming shortened V by 5 bases and J by 0 bases, and 8 bases separated the two germline ends. This CDR3 is built from 14 residues. Germline loops: CDR1 MNHEY, CDR2 SMNVEV (reference sequence).